The source of this T cell receptor beta chain is a study of shared clonotypes between healthy human individuals. At the level of the study: Every donor yielded three CD4 naive, three CD4 memory, two CD8 naive and one CD8 memory plate.

An assay was performed, and its level was deep. Only in-frame clones appear in the TCRdb table, and some are missing; sequencing was by immunoSEQ multiplex PCR. The sample lists 950,000 to 1,100,000 clones, around three quarters occurring once. In germline, CDR1 is GTSNPN, CDR2 SVGIG (reference sequence). The CDR3 covers 13 residues. V shed 1 base and J 4 bases; nucleotides not matched to a gene: 3. This clone was picked up many times. Other DNA sequences within the sample encode an identical CDR3. The sequence came from a man aged 18-30 years in good health. Some clones in this sample may be carry-over from other donors' samples. This chain connects TRBV30 to TRBJ1-2; 7 bases agree with TRBD1. The source material was memory CD4+ T cells from PBMCs. The subset here: CD45RA-negative fraction. CDR3 coding DNA: TGTGCCTGGAGTGGGCGACAGGGCTATGGCTACACCTTC. As protein: CAWSGRQGYGYTF.